This is a list of T cell receptor beta chains from one sample in a study of CD8+CD57+ T cells in acquired aplastic anemia. TCRdb analysed the reads with MiXCR anew, one entry per CDR3 protein. Among 200,000 to 250,000 distinct CDR3 sequences listed, 30% to 35% were seen once. Source material: sorted CD4+, CD8+, or CD8+CD57+ T cells (not recorded which) from PBMCs. The receptors come from a human donor in good health, serving as a control. Both conserved end residues are part of each CDR3. D genes are given only for firm matches. Clone size, where shown, is once, few, many, or a class for clones that have expanded.

D	size	V	J	DNA	CDR3
TRBD1	.	TRBV9	TRBJ1-1	TGTGCCAGCAGCGCCCCGACAGGGTTTGACACTGAAGCTTTCTTT	CASSAPTGFDTEAFF
.	few	TRBV12-3/TRBV12-4	TRBJ1-6	TGTGCCAGCAGCTTTTTTGAGGGCGGTCCGAATTCACCCCTCCACTTT	CASSFFEGGPNSPLHF
.	many	TRBV20-1	TRBJ2-3	TGCAGTGCTAGAGCTCCCGGTACGCAGTATTTT	CSARAPGTQYF
TRBD1	.	TRBV13	TRBJ2-7	TGTGCCAGCAGCTTGGACAGGTCTGGTGAGCAGTACTTC	CASSLDRSGEQYF
.	many	TRBV2	TRBJ2-3	TGTGCCAGCAGTGCGGTCAGGGCTTCTGATACGCAGTATTTT	CASSAVRASDTQYF
TRBD1	.	TRBV10-3	TRBJ1-1	TGTGCCAGCAGTTCACAGGGGTTCGGGAACACTGAAGCTTTCTTT	CASSSQGFGNTEAFF
TRBD1	many	TRBV10-1	TRBJ2-7	TGCGCCAGCAGTGCATACAGGGGGCAAACGGGTACGAAGTACTTC	CASSAYRGQTGTKYF
.	many	TRBV19	TRBJ1-2	TGTGCCAGTAGTTCCCCGGGACACCTTATCGGCACCTTC	CASSSPGHLIGTF
.	.	TRBV7-9	TRBJ1-3	TGTGCCAGCAGCTTTGGGGCCTACTCTGGAAACACCATATATTTT	CASSFGAYSGNTIYF
.	many	TRBV5-1	TRBJ2-3	TGCGCCAGCAGCTTGATTGCAGGTGAAGATACGCAGTATTTT	CASSLIAGEDTQYF
.	.	TRBV19	TRBJ1-1	TGTGCCAGTAGTATCCAGCGCCCGAACACTGAAGCTTTCTTT	CASSIQRPNTEAFF
.	few	TRBV5-6	TRBJ2-4	TGTGCCAGCAGCTCGTGGCGGCTAGCCAAAAACATTCAGTACTTC	CASSSWRLAKNIQYF
.	.	TRBV11-3	TRBJ2-7	TGTGCCAGCAGCCCAATGGCAGGTTCCTACGAGCAGTACTTC	CASSPMAGSYEQYF
.	.	TRBV7-8	TRBJ2-2	TGTGCCAGCAGCTTAGGCGTGGAAGGTTTCGGGGAGCTGTTTTTT	CASSLGVEGFGELFF
.	.	TRBV25-1	TRBJ1-6	TGTGCCAGCGGTGAATACCGAGGGAATTCACCCCTCCACTTT	CASGEYRGNSPLHF
TRBD1	many	TRBV20-1	TRBJ1-1	TGCAGTGCGCAAGCGGACAGGGTAACTGAAGCTTTCTTT	CSAQADRVTEAFF
.	.	TRBV12-3/TRBV12-4	TRBJ2-7	TGTGCCAGCACTAAAGGATCAAGCTCCTACGAGCAGTACTTC	CASTKGSSSYEQYF
.	.	TRBV15	TRBJ2-1	TGTGCCACCGATAGGACGAGCTCCTACAATGAGCAGTTCTTC	CATDRTSSYNEQFF
TRBD2	.	TRBV20-1	TRBJ2-1	TGCATGGGGCGGGGGGGCATGGATGAGCGGTTCTTC	CMGRGGMDERFF
.	.	TRBV7-2	TRBJ1-2	TGTGCCAGCAGTACGTTAGACGGCACCTATGGCTACACCTTC	CASSTLDGTYGYTF
.	.	TRBV3-1	TRBJ1-2	TGTGCCAGCAGCAGAGGGGGGGAAAACTATTGCTACACCTTC	CASSRGGENYCYTF
TRBD1	.	TRBV10-3	TRBJ1-2	TGTGCCACCATGGACAGGGGGCGAGATATAGATGGCCACACCTTC	CATMDRGRDIDGHTF
TRBD1	.	TRBV2	TRBJ2-2	TGTGCCAGCAGGGGGGACAGGGGGCAAACCGGGGAGCTGTTTTTT	CASRGDRGQTGELFF